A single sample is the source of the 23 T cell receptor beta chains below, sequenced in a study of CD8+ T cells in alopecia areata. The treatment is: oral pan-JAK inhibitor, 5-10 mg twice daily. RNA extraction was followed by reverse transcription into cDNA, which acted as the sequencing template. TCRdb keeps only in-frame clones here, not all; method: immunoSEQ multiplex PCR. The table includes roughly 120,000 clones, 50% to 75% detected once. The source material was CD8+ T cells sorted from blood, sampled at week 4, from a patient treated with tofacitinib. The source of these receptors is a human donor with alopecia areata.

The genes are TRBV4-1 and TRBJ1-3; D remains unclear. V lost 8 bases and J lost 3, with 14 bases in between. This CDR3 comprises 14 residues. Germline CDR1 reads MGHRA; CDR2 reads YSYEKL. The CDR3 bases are TGCGCCAGCTCACCGGAGGGCCGTGGAAACACCATATATTTT. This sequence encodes CASSPEGRGNTIYF.

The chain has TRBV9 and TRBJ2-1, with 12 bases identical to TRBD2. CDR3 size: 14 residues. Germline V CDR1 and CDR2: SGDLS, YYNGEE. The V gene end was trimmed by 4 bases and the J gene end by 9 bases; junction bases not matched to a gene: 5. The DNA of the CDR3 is TGTGCCAGCAGCCCCCCTAGCGGGGGGGGTGAGCAGTTCTTC. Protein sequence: CASSPPSGGGEQFF.

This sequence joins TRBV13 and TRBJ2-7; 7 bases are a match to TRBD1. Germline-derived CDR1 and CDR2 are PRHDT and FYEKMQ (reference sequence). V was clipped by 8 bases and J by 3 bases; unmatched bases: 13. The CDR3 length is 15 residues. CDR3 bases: TGTGCCAGCGGAAGGGGCAGGGACAGTAGCTACGAGCAGTACTTC. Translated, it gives CASGRGRDSSYEQYF.

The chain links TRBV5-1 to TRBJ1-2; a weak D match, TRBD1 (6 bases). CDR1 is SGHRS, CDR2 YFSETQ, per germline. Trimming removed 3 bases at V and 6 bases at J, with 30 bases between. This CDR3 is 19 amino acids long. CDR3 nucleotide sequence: TGCGCCAGCAGCTCTGACCTGACTTGGAGGCCTCCGAGGGGGGATGGCTACACCTTC. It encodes CASSSDLTWRPPRGDGYTF.

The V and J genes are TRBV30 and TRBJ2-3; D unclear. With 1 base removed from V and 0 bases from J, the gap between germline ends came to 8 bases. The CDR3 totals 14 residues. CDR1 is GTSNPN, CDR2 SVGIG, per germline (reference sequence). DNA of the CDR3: TGTGCCTGGAGTGGGGCAGCTAGCACAGATACGCAGTATTTT. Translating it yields CAWSGAASTDTQYF.

CDR3 sequence (DNA): TGTGCCAGCACTAACGACCGTTCTGGGGCCAACGTCCTGACTTTC. Amino acid sequence: CASTNDRSGANVLTF. The V gene is TRBV25-1, the J gene TRBJ2-6; D ambiguous. CDR1 is MGHDK and CDR2 is SYGVNS in the germline V gene. Trimming took 7 bases from V and 1 from J, leaving 11 bases between them. The length of the CDR3 is 15 residues.

The CDR3 region has the DNA TGTGCCTGTAAGGGGGTTGGGGACCACGAGCAGTACTTC. It translates to CACKGVGDHEQYF. The V gene is TRBV30, the J gene TRBJ2-7; tentative D call: TRBD1 (6 bases). The CDR3 is 13 residues long. Trimming removed 6 bases at V and 5 bases at J, with 17 bases between. Looked up from germline, CDR1 is GTSNPN and CDR2 is SVGIG (reference sequence).

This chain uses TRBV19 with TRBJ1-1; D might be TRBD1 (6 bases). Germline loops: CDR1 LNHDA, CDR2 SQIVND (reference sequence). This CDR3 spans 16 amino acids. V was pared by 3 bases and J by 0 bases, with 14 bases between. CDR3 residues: CASSMMAGAMNTEAFF. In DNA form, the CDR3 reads TGTGCCAGTAGTATGATGGCAGGGGCTATGAACACTGAAGCTTTCTTT.

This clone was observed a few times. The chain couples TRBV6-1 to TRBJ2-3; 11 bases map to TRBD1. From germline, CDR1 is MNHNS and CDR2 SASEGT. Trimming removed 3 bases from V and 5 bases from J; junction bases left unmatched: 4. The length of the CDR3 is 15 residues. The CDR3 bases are TGTGCCAGCAGTGAGGGGACAGGGGGAGTAGATACGCAGTATTTT. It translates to CASSEGTGGVDTQYF.

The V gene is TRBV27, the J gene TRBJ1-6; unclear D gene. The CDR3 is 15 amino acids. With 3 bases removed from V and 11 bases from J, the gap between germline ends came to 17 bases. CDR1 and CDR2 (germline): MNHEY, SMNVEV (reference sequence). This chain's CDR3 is CASSLAEGVKTPLHF. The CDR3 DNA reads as TGTGCCAGCAGTTTGGCGGAGGGAGTGAAGACACCCCTCCACTTT.

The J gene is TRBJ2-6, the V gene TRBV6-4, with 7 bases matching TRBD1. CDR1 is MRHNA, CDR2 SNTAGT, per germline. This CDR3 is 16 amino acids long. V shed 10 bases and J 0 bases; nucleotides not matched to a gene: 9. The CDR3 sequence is CAIPDRTCSGANVLTF. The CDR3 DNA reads TGTGCCATCCCGGACAGGACCTGCTCTGGGGCCAACGTCCTGACTTTC.

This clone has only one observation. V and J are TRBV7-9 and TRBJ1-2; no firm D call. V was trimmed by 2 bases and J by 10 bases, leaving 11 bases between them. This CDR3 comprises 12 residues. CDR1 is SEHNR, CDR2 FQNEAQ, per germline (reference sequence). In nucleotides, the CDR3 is TGTGCCAGCAGCTTATTCGACGGCCCCTACACCTTC. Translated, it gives CASSLFDGPYTF.

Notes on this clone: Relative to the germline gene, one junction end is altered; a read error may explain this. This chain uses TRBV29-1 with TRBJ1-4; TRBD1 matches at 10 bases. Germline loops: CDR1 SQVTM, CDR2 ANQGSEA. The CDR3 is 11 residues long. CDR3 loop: CSVVTDRGLVF. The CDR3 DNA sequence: TGCAGCGTTGTAACGGACAGGGGGTTGGTTTTT.

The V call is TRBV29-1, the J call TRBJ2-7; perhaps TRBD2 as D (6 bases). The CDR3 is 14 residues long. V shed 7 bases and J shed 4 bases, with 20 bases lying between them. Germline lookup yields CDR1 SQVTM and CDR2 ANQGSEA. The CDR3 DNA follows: TGCAGCGCCCCAGATCCGACTGGAGGGTACGAGCAGTACTTC. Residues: CSAPDPTGGYEQYF.

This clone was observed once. Here the CDR3 reads CSDGTGSSDGYTF. In nucleotides, the CDR3 is TGCAGCGACGGGACAGGGAGCTCAGATGGCTACACCTTC. J is TRBJ1-2 and V is TRBV29-1; 9 bases are shared with TRBD1. Germline CDR1 reads SQVTM; CDR2 reads ANQGSEA. CDR3 size: 13 residues. J gave up 6 bases and V 7 bases, and 9 bases lay outside the gene matches.

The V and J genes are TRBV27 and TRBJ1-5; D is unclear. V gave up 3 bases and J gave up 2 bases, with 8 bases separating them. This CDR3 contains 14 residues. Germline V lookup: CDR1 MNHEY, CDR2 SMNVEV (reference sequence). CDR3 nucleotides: TGTGCCAGCAGTTTGAGTCAGGGCAATCAGCCCCAGCATTTT. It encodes CASSLSQGNQPQHF.

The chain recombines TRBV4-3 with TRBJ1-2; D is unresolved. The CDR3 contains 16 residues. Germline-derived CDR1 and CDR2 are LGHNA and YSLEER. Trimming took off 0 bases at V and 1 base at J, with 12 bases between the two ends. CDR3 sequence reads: CASSQDSAAINYGYTF. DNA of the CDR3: TGCGCCAGCAGCCAAGACTCGGCAGCCATTAACTATGGCTACACCTTC.

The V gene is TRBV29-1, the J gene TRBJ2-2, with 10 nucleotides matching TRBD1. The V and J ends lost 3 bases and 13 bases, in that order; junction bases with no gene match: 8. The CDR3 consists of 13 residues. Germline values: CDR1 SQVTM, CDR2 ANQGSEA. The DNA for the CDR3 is TGCAGCGTTGAGCCGGGACAGGGGATAGGGCTGTTTTTT. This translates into CSVEPGQGIGLFF.

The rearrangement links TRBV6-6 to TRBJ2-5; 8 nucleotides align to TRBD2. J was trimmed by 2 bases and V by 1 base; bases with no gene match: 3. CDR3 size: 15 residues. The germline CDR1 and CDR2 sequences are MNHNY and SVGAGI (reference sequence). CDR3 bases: TGTGCCAGCAGTTACTTGTCGGGGGGGCAAGAGACCCAGTACTTC. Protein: CASSYLSGGQETQYF.

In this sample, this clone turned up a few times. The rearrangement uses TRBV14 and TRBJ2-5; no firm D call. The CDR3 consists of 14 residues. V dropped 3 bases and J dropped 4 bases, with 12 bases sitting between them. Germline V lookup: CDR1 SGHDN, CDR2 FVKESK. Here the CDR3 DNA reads TGTGCCAGCAGCCAGTTAGAAGCAATAGAGACCCAGTACTTC. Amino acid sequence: CASSQLEAIETQYF.

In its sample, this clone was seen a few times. CDR3 region: CASSLGAGPYEQYF. The CDR3 DNA is TGTGCCAGCAGTTTAGGGGCAGGGCCCTACGAGCAGTACTTC. The chain recombines TRBV28 with TRBJ2-7, with a weak D call TRBD1 (5 bases). V was clipped by 2 bases and J by 2 bases, with 10 bases between them. Germline V gene sequence: CDR1 MDHEN, CDR2 SYDVKM. The CDR3 extends over 14 amino acids.

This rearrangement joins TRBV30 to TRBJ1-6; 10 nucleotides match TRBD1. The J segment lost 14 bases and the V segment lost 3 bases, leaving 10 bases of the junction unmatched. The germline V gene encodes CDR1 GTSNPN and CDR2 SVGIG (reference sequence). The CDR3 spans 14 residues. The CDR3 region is CAWSPGTGVITLHF. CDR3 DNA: TGTGCCTGGAGCCCCGGGACAGGGGTCATCACCCTCCACTTT.

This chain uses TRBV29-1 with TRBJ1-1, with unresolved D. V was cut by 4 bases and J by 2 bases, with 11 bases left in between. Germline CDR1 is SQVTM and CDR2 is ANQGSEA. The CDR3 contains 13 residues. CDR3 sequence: CSVGSLENTEAFF. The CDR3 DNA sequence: TGCAGCGTTGGAAGTTTAGAAAACACTGAAGCTTTCTTT.